The clone carrying this T cell receptor (beta chain) has a count of ten or more. Its specificity is not known. The data derive from a study of read filtering for tumor transcriptome and immune sequencing. Study-level information: Revised staging placed roughly 8 patients in R-ISS I, roughly 16 in II, more than 5 in III. Whole-study findings and limits: This fraction held mixed bone marrow immune cells after CD138-negative sorting.

The CDR3 spans 13 residues. The germline gives CDR1 SGHRS, CDR2 YFSETQ. Trimming removed 4 bases at V and 3 bases at J, with 7 bases between. The library was built from about 400 ng RNA with molecular barcoded adaptors for alpha/delta and beta/gamma chains. TCRdb re-called the reads through MiXCR, storing one row per CDR3 protein. This table holds tens of thousands of distinct CDR3 sequences, roughly an eighth found once. The origin of this receptor is a donor over 35 with multiple myeloma. The V and J genes are TRBV5-1 and TRBJ2-2; unclear D gene. Sequenced input: a population of CD138-negative cells sorted from bone marrow. This chain's CDR3 is CASSPSYTGELFF. The DNA of the CDR3 is TGCGCCAGCAGCCCCTCGTACACCGGGGAGCTGTTTTTT. The entire variable domain, with the rest obtained from reference TRBV5-1 and TRBJ2-2, is as follows: KAGVTQTPRYLIKTRGQQVTLSCSPISGHRSVSWYQQTPGQGLQFLFEYFSETQRNKGNFPGRFSGRQFSNSRSEMNVSTLELGDSALYLCASSPSYTGELFFGEGSRLTVL.